This note documents a single TCR beta chain sequence. What it binds is not known. This CDR3 region has 11 residues. Germline CDR1 and CDR2: GTSNPN and SVGIG (reference sequence). V lost 4 bases to trimming and J lost 6 bases, with 7 bases between them. From the 5' RACE reads, TCRdb called clonotypes with MiXCR, one entry per CDR3 protein. The sample gives a few hundred thousand distinct CDR3 sequences, 25% to 30% of which show up once; 13% is in the top ten. These data come from a study of T-cell memory formation after mild COVID-19. Study-level points and caveats: That cross-reactive memory joined was suggested by some responding clones appearing in pre-infection memory.

Sequencing used PBMCs or a T cell subset sorted from them (not recorded which). This TCR came from an adult woman who had mild COVID-19 (a few samples of this study predate the infection). Cell type and time point are not known. The J gene is TRBJ2-1, the V gene TRBV30; a weak D match, TRBD2 (5 bases). CDR3 protein: CAWMDFNEQFF. In nucleotides, the CDR3 is TGTGCCTGGATGGACTTCAATGAGCAGTTCTTC.